One and the same sample provided the 3 T cell receptor beta chains below, sequenced in a study of blood T cell repertoires in COVID-19. Data came from immunoSEQ multiplex PCR; TCRdb stores just in-frame clones and leaves some out. The sample contains 250,000 to 400,000 clones, 70% to 90% of which appear only once. Sequenced input: peripheral blood. The receptors were sampled from a woman aged 25 to 39 with COVID-19, enrolled during active disease.

The chain links TRBV5-4 to TRBJ1-1, with 9 positions matching TRBD1. V trimming: 6 bases; J trimming: 5 bases; junction bases outside the gene matches: 11. The CDR3 contains 15 residues. CDR1 is SGHNT, CDR2 YYREEE, per germline (reference sequence). The CDR3 nucleotides read TGTGCCAGCACCAAACAGGGGGCCACAAAGACTGAAGCTTTCTTT. Translated, it gives CASTKQGATKTEAFF.

The CDR3 bases are TGTGCCACCAGGAACGCCTGGGACAGCTACAATGAGCAGTTCTTC. It encodes CATRNAWDSYNEQFF. The rearrangement uses TRBV15 and TRBJ2-1; 7 bases line up with TRBD1. The CDR3 length is 15 residues. Trimming cost V 6 bases and J 3 bases; bases outside gene matches: 8. Germline CDR1 is LNHNV and CDR2 is YYDKDF (reference sequence).

As for this clone: This sample includes further DNA sequences coding for the same CDR3. The CDR3 loop is CASSVGQGNSPLHF. As DNA, the CDR3 is TGTGCCAGCAGCGTCGGACAGGGTAATTCACCCCTCCACTTT. The rearrangement joins TRBV9 to TRBJ1-6, with 8 bases lining up with TRBD1. Germline CDR1 and CDR2: SGDLS and YYNGEE. The CDR3 is 14 amino acids. The V gene end was trimmed by 2 bases and the J gene end by 6 bases; junction bases not matched to a gene: 1.